A selection of T cell receptor beta chains follows, all from one sample in a study of blood T cell repertoires in COVID-19. Produced via immunoSEQ multiplex PCR; TCRdb's table is partial and in-frame only. This sample has over 75,000 clones; 85% to 95% occur once, and the top ten carry about 2.5%. The sequenced material came from peripheral blood. These receptors were obtained from a human donor with active COVID-19. The donor label of this sample is uncertain. Each CDR3 is given with its conserved first and last residue. The order of the fields is V gene, clone size, J gene, D gene, CDR3 DNA, CDR3 protein. A D gene is named only where the DNA matches it firmly. Clone size is given for some rows only: seen once, a few or many times, or a class if the clone is expanded.

V: TRBV18; size: -; J: TRBJ2-3; D: -; DNA: TGTGCCAGCTCACCTCTGTCTCCAGCGATCACAGATACGCAGTATTTT; CDR3: CASSPLSPAITDTQYF
V: TRBV7-9; size: -; J: TRBJ2-5; D: -; DNA: TGTGCCAGCAGCCCTATTACAGGGTCCGGACAAGAGACCCAGTACTTC; CDR3: CASSPITGSGQETQYF
V: TRBV6-1; size: medium-sized; J: TRBJ2-7; D: TRBD1; DNA: TGTGCCAGCAGTGAAGGGACAGGGGGCTCCTACGAGCAGTACTTC; CDR3: CASSEGTGGSYEQYF
V: TRBV9; size: -; J: TRBJ1-1; D: -; DNA: TGTGCCAGCAGCCCAAGACTCCTCACGGACACTGAAGCTTTCTTT; CDR3: CASSPRLLTDTEAFF
V: TRBV5-1; size: -; J: TRBJ2-1; D: -; DNA: TGCGCCAGCAGCTTGGACAGGAACAATGAGCAGTTCTTC; CDR3: CASSLDRNNEQFF
V: TRBV5-4; size: -; J: TRBJ2-7; D: TRBD1; DNA: TGTGCCAGCAGCAGGGACAGCTACGAGCAGTACTTC; CDR3: CASSRDSYEQYF
V: TRBV10-1; size: once; J: TRBJ2-2; D: TRBD2; DNA: TGCGCCAGCAGTGAGTCAGGAAAACTAGCGGACCGCACCGGGGAGCTGTTTTTT; CDR3: CASSESGKLADRTGELFF
V: TRBV4-3; size: -; J: TRBJ2-7; D: -; DNA: TGCGCCAGCAGCCCGAATCTGGGGAGGCAGCCCTACGAGCAGTACTTC; CDR3: CASSPNLGRQPYEQYF
V: TRBV2; size: -; J: TRBJ1-5; D: TRBD1; DNA: TGTGCCAGCGGTTATGACAGGGATCAGCCCCAGCATTTT; CDR3: CASGYDRDQPQHF
V: TRBV5-1; size: -; J: TRBJ2-5; D: -; DNA: TGCGCCAGCAGCTTGGGGGGCGAACAAGAGACCCAGTACTTC; CDR3: CASSLGGEQETQYF
V: TRBV5-1; size: once; J: TRBJ2-7; D: -; DNA: TGCGCCAGCAGCTTGGAGACAGGTTATTCCTACGAGCAGTACTTC; CDR3: CASSLETGYSYEQYF
V: TRBV5-6; size: once; J: TRBJ1-2; D: -; DNA: TGTGCCAGCAGCTTGGAGGGACACTATAACTATGGCTACACCTTC; CDR3: CASSLEGHYNYGYTF
V: TRBV19; size: -; J: TRBJ1-1; D: TRBD1; DNA: TGTGCCAGTAGTATAGTGGCAGGGGGCCCCACTGAAGCTTTCTTT; CDR3: CASSIVAGGPTEAFF
V: TRBV18; size: -; J: TRBJ2-2; D: -; DNA: TGTGCCAGCTCACCAAGCCAGGCGACCGTTACCGGGGAGCTGTTTTTT; CDR3: CASSPSQATVTGELFF
V: TRBV9; size: -; J: TRBJ2-2; D: -; DNA: TGTGCCAGCAGCGTCTCCGGGACGAACACCGGGGAGCTGTTTTTT; CDR3: CASSVSGTNTGELFF
V: TRBV24-1; size: -; J: TRBJ2-3; D: -; DNA: TGTGCCACCAGTGATTTGCTCGGCACAGGCACAGATACGCAGTATTTT; CDR3: CATSDLLGTGTDTQYF
V: TRBV18; size: -; J: TRBJ2-7; D: -; DNA: TGTGCCAGCTCACCACCGGGGGGAGTGGGCTCCTACGAGCAGTACTTC; CDR3: CASSPPGGVGSYEQYF
V: TRBV5-1; size: -; J: TRBJ2-1; D: -; DNA: TGCGCCAGCAGCTTGGGGGCAGGCGGGGAGCAGTTCTTC; CDR3: CASSLGAGGEQFF
V: TRBV4-1; size: -; J: TRBJ2-7; D: TRBD1; DNA: TGCGCCAGCAGCCAGATAGACAGGGACGGAGACGAGCAGTACTTC; CDR3: CASSQIDRDGDEQYF
V: TRBV4-3; size: -; J: TRBJ1-6; D: -; DNA: TGCGCCAGCAGCCAAGATTCGAGCTCCTATAATTCACCCCTCCACTTT; CDR3: CASSQDSSSYNSPLHF
V: TRBV19; size: -; J: TRBJ2-2; D: -; DNA: TGTGCCAGTAGTACCACGAACACCGGGGAGCTGTTTTTT; CDR3: CASSTTNTGELFF
V: TRBV5-4; size: -; J: TRBJ2-4; D: -; DNA: TGTGCCAGCAGCTTCGCGGGGGCCCGCGGGGACATTCAGTACTTC; CDR3: CASSFAGARGDIQYF
V: TRBV3-1/TRBV3-2; size: -; J: TRBJ2-5; D: -; DNA: TGTGCCAGCAGCCAACTCAGCGGAGAGACCCAGTACTTC; CDR3: CASSQLSGETQYF